These 21 T cell receptor beta chains share one sample of origin, sequenced in a study of cytomegalovirus exposure and HLA in healthy donors. PCR involved 60 Vbeta and 13 Jbeta primers. Measured with immunoSEQ multiplex PCR; TCRdb has only the in-frame clones, and not every one. The data contain 150,000 or so clones, about 75% of them seen just once; the ten biggest clones take up about 14%. Material: PBMCs. These receptors all stem from a man over 45 in good health and CMV-seropositive.

The V gene is TRBV5-1, the J gene TRBJ1-5; 7 nucleotides line up with TRBD1. Trimming cost V 3 bases and J 4 bases; bases outside gene matches: 4. CDR1 and CDR2 (germline): SGHRS, YFSETQ. CDR3 length: 14 amino acids. The CDR3 DNA sequence: TGCGCCAGCAGCTCGGGACAGCCAAATCAGCCCCAGCATTTT. Its translation: CASSSGQPNQPQHF. Based on the CDR3 plus reference TRBV5-1 and TRBJ1-5, the full variable domain is KAGVTQTPRYLIKTRGQQVTLSCSPISGHRSVSWYQQTPGQGLQFLFEYFSETQRNKGNFPGRFSGRQFSNSRSEMNVSTLELGDSALYLCASSSGQPNQPQHFGDGTRLSIL.

This rearrangement joins TRBV6-5 to TRBJ2-2; 10 bases are a match to TRBD2. Germline V gives CDR1 MNHEY, CDR2 SVGAGI. The CDR3 consists of 14 residues. J lost 7 bases, V lost 6 bases, and 5 bases had no gene match. CDR3 amino acids: CASRTSGEHGELFF. In nucleotides, the CDR3 is TGTGCCAGCAGAACTAGCGGGGAGCACGGGGAGCTGTTTTTT.

V and J are TRBV10-2 and TRBJ2-7, with D maybe TRBD2 (6 bases). V shed 5 bases and J shed 9 bases, with 14 bases lying between them. CDR3 size: 12 residues. The germline V gene encodes CDR1 WSHSY and CDR2 SAAADI. The DNA of the CDR3 is TGCGCCAGCAGTCCGGAGAAGGGAGGGCAGTACGTC. As protein: CASSPEKGGQYV.

J is TRBJ2-5 and V is TRBV2; 13 bases agree with TRBD2. The junction had 5 bases not matched to a gene; V was cut back by 6 bases and J by 10 bases. Germline CDR1 reads SNHLY; CDR2 reads FYNNEI. This CDR3 has 13 amino acids. As DNA, the CDR3 is TGTGCCAGCAGCCCTGGACTAGCGGGAGACCAGTACTTC. Translated: CASSPGLAGDQYF.

J is TRBJ2-5 and V is TRBV6-5; the match to TRBD1 covers 8 bases. V shed 5 bases, J shed 4 bases, and the junction held 3 bases outside the gene matches. This CDR3 contains 13 residues. CDR1 and CDR2 from the germline V gene are MNHEY and SVGAGI. The CDR3 here is CASSVDRGETQYF. The CDR3 DNA sequence: TGTGCCAGCAGTGTCGACAGGGGAGAGACCCAGTACTTC.

This clone has just a few counts. The rearrangement joins TRBV5-4 to TRBJ2-5, with a tentative D call TRBD1 (6 bases). CDR1 and CDR2 (germline): SGHNT, YYREEE (reference sequence). CDR3 length: 17 amino acids. V lost 0 bases, J lost 0 bases, and 15 bases lay in between. The chain's CDR3 is CASSLGKWGPYQETQYF. The CDR3 DNA follows: TGTGCCAGCAGCTTGGGAAAGTGGGGGCCGTACCAAGAGACCCAGTACTTC.

This clone was counted a few times. The junction and the germline gene differ at one end; a read error may be behind it. V usage is TRBV7-3 and J usage is TRBJ1-6; TRBD1 matches 7 bases. Germline CDR1 is SGHTA and CDR2 is FQGTGA. This CDR3 has 15 residues. The CDR3 sequence: CASSSTGAYNSPLHF. In DNA, the CDR3 is TGTGCCAGCAGCTCAACAGGGGCCTACAATTCACCCCTCCACTTT.

The gene calls are TRBV5-5 and TRBJ2-7, with 9 bases identical to TRBD1. The CDR3 extends over 15 amino acids. CDR1 and CDR2 (germline): SGHKS, YYEKEE (reference sequence). With 4 bases clipped from V and 0 bases from J, the junction kept 5 bases outside the gene matches. The CDR3 nucleotides read TGTGCCAGCAGCCGACAGGGGGAAACCTCCTACGAGCAGTACTTC. Amino acids: CASSRQGETSYEQYF.

The chain links TRBV5-8 to TRBJ1-2, with TRBD1 identical over 8 bases. CDR1 is SGHTS and CDR2 is YDEGEE in the germline V gene. This CDR3 region has 14 residues. The V and J ends lost 4 bases and 7 bases, in that order; junction bases with no gene match: 9. The CDR3 loop reads CASSRDRSSGGYTF. The CDR3 DNA reads as TGTGCCAGCAGCCGGGACAGGTCTAGCGGTGGCTACACCTTC.

The gene calls are TRBV5-1 and TRBJ1-1; 7 bases are shared with TRBD1. The germline V gene encodes CDR1 SGHRS and CDR2 YFSETQ. The V segment lost 3 bases and the J segment 7 bases; nucleotides outside the gene matches: 3. CDR3 length equals 12 residues. The CDR3 sequence: CASSSGTVEAFF. The CDR3 bases are TGCGCCAGCAGCTCGGGGACAGTTGAAGCTTTCTTT.

The gene calls are TRBV30 and TRBJ1-2; D perhaps matches TRBD1 (5 bases). Germline V gene data show CDR1 as GTSNPN and CDR2 as SVGIG (reference sequence). CDR3 length equals 12 residues. V gave up 0 bases and J gave up 6 bases, with 8 bases separating them. In DNA form, the CDR3 reads TGTGCCTGGAGTGTTGTAGGGGATGGCTACACCTTC. It codes for CAWSVVGDGYTF.

The chain recombines TRBV7-2 with TRBJ1-4, with TRBD1 matching 7 bases. Germline V gives CDR1 SGHTA, CDR2 FQGNSA. This CDR3 region has 15 residues. The J segment lost 7 bases and the V segment lost 1 base, leaving 6 bases of the junction unmatched. The CDR3 is CASSLVHRGGEKLFF. CDR3 nucleotides: TGTGCCAGCAGCTTAGTGCACAGGGGCGGTGAAAAACTGTTTTTT.

V and J are TRBV11-3 and TRBJ2-3; D is perhaps TRBD1 (5 bases). CDR1 and CDR2 (germline): SGHNT, YENEEA. V gave up 2 bases and J gave up 2 bases, with 11 bases separating them. This CDR3 spans 15 amino acids. The CDR3 protein is CASSLYGGATDTQYF. The CDR3 DNA follows: TGTGCCAGCAGCTTATACGGTGGGGCCACAGATACGCAGTATTTT.

The chain couples TRBV5-4 to TRBJ1-1; tentative D call: TRBD1 (6 bases). The germline V gene has CDR1 SGHNT and CDR2 YYREEE (reference sequence). The CDR3 has 15 residues. Between the trimmed V and J ends, which lost 3 bases and 1 base, there was a span of 13 bases. The CDR3, as DNA: TGTGCCAGCAGCTGGGCGGGAGGGGGGAACACTGAAGCTTTCTTT. Amino acids: CASSWAGGGNTEAFF.

J is TRBJ1-2 and V is TRBV5-1; 9 positions agree with TRBD1. CDR3 size: 13 residues. Trimming removed 3 bases from V and 8 bases from J; junction bases left unmatched: 5. Germline-derived CDR1 and CDR2 are SGHRS and YFSETQ. This CDR3 reads CASSCPTGGGYTF. The CDR3 DNA reads as TGCGCCAGCAGCTGCCCGACAGGGGGAGGCTACACCTTC.

The chain has TRBV7-3 and TRBJ2-2; TRBD2 might be the D (5 bases). Germline-derived CDR1 and CDR2 are SGHTA and FQGTGA. The V gene lost 4 bases and the J gene lost 2 bases, with 8 bases spanning the gap. The CDR3 totals 14 residues. CDR3 sequence: CASSYGINTGELFF. The CDR3 DNA reads TGTGCCAGCAGCTACGGGATCAACACCGGGGAGCTGTTTTTT.

The chain joins TRBV9 to TRBJ2-5, with TRBD2 identical over 11 bases. Trimming removed 1 base from V and 2 bases from J; junction bases left unmatched: 4. Germline CDR1 and CDR2: SGDLS and YYNGEE. CDR3 size: 16 residues. The CDR3 protein is CASSVLAGGAQETQYF. The CDR3 DNA follows: TGTGCCAGCAGCGTACTAGCGGGGGGTGCTCAAGAGACCCAGTACTTC.

V is TRBV5-6 and J is TRBJ2-7; 9 bases fit TRBD1. Germline lookup yields CDR1 SGHDT and CDR2 YYEEEE. The ends lost 0 bases at V and 4 bases at J; junction bases unmatched: 5. The CDR3 has 15 residues. CDR3 nucleotides: TGTGCCAGCAGCTTGGACGGGACAGGGCGGTACGAGCAGTACTTC. This encodes CASSLDGTGRYEQYF. Full variable domain (missing parts from reference TRBV5-6 and TRBJ2-7): DAGVTQSPTHLIKTRGQQVTLRCSPKSGHDTVSWYQQALGQGPQFIFQYYEEEERQRGNFPDRFSGHQFPNYSSELNVNALLLGDSALYLCASSLDGTGRYEQYFGPGTRLTVT.

The chain links TRBV7-9 to TRBJ2-2; TRBD1 matches at 8 bases. Per the germline V gene, CDR1 is SEHNR and CDR2 is FQNEAQ (reference sequence). The V segment lost 1 base and the J segment 5 bases; nucleotides outside the gene matches: 6. There are 16 residues in the CDR3. CDR3 region: CASSLDGRGLTGELFF. CDR3 DNA: TGTGCCAGCAGCTTAGATGGCAGGGGGCTTACCGGGGAGCTGTTTTTT.

This clone was seen a single time. The rearrangement uses TRBV7-8 and TRBJ2-4, with D perhaps TRBD1 (6 bases). This CDR3 region has 16 residues. Germline V lookup: CDR1 SGHVS, CDR2 FQNEAQ. The V end lost 5 bases, the J end lost 3 bases, and 17 bases lay between the germline ends. The CDR3 loop reads CASSHMGAFGKNIQYF. The CDR3 DNA reads TGTGCCAGCAGCCATATGGGGGCTTTTGGCAAAAACATTCAGTACTTC.

This clone was counted a single time. This rearrangement joins TRBV7-8 to TRBJ2-1, with 10 bases fitting TRBD2. The V and J ends lost 1 base and 0 bases, in that order; junction bases with no gene match: 6. This CDR3 region has 18 residues. The V gene's germline CDR1 is SGHVS and CDR2 FQNEAQ. The CDR3 loop is CASSLGLAGVNSYNEQFF. CDR3 bases: TGTGCCAGCAGCTTAGGGCTAGCGGGGGTTAACTCCTACAATGAGCAGTTCTTC.